The 30 T cell receptor delta chains given below trace back to one sample, sequenced in a study of gamma-delta T cells after stem cell transplantation (dated by TCRdb to about 2016). The library was made by RT-PCR. The listed sequencing device is Illumina MiSeq. Clonotypes were called again by TCRdb from the public reads via CATT, and duplicate nucleotide sequences were then merged into one entry. The sample table records fewer than 900 delta-chain clones; 9.5% to 13% of these occur just once. The leading ten clones occupy around 60% of the sample. Sequencing used gamma-delta T cells. Every receptor here comes from a human donor. It is not recorded whose cells these are; they may come from a transplant donor.

In its sample, this clone was seen a few times. A read error likely explains this, since a far larger clone differs by one base. At the DNA level, this CDR3 is encoded by other sequences in the same sample as well. The chain couples TRDV1 to TRDJ2; TRDD3 agrees at 8 bases. This CDR3 contains 14 residues. Germline CDR1 and CDR2: TSWWSYY and QGS. In DNA, the CDR3 is TGTGCACTTGGCCGGGGGATAGGAGTAGCACAACTCTTCTTT. Its translation: CALGRGIGVAQLFF.

Concerning this clone itself: Sequence at one end of the junction differs from germline and may be a read error. Additional DNA sequences in this sample encode the identical CDR3. The chain uses TRAV29/DV5 and TRDJ1; 10 positions agree with TRDD3. Germline-derived CDR1 and CDR2 are NSMFDY and ISSIKDK. The CDR3 loop spans 22 amino acids. The CDR3 protein is CAASALMVPMLLGDFYTDKLIF. The CDR3 coding sequence is TGTGCGGCAAGCGCGTTAATGGTCCCTATGCTACTGGGGGATTTCTACACCGATAAACTCATCTTT.

This clone has a handful of counts. The rearrangement uses TRDV2 and TRDJ1; 8 nucleotides match TRDD3. V gave up 0 bases and J gave up 0 bases; unmatched junction bases: 11. Germline loops: CDR1 GEAIGNYY, CDR2 EKD. There are 18 residues in the CDR3. CDR3 in DNA: TGTGCCTGTGACACCGTGTTGCCACAACTGGGGGACACCGATAAACTCATCTTT. It yields the protein CACDTVLPQLGDTDKLIF.

Concerning this clone itself: The protein recorded in TCRdb matches a much larger clone and deviates from this DNA's translation at residue 12, suggesting a read error; the protein here is obtained by translating the DNA. This chain uses TRDV2 with TRDJ1; 9 bases are shared with TRDD3. The junction had 10 bases not matched to a gene; V was cut back by 0 bases and J by 3 bases. CDR3 length: 17 amino acids. Per the germline V gene, CDR1 is GEAIGNYY and CDR2 is EKD. CDR3 amino acids: CACDTAEGDTYPDKLIF. CDR3 nucleotide sequence: TGTGCCTGTGACACCGCCGAGGGGGATACCTACCCCGATAAACTCATCTTT.

On this clone: A much larger clone differs from this one at a single base, so this may be a read error. The chain recombines TRDV1 with TRDJ1; 12 positions agree with TRDD3. V dropped 0 bases and J dropped 0; count of bases not matched to a gene: 29. Looked up from germline, CDR1 is TSWWSYY and CDR2 is QGS. The CDR3 contains 26 residues. CDR3: CALGELTSYPMYWGIQVGYHTDKLIF. The CDR3, as DNA: TGTGCTCTTGGGGAACTGACTTCCTACCCTATGTACTGGGGGATACAAGTCGGATATCACACCGATAAACTCATCTTT.

This clone is labeled as large. The rearrangement joins TRDV2 to TRDJ1, with 10 bases fitting TRDD3. With 1 base clipped from V and 0 bases from J, the junction kept 13 bases outside the gene matches. This CDR3 is built from 19 residues. Germline assignment: CDR1 GEAIGNYY and CDR2 EKD. CDR3 bases: TGTGCCTGTGACACGGTTACTGGGGGATCCCCCCTGTACACCGATAAACTCATCTTT. Its translation is CACDTVTGGSPLYTDKLIF.

Only a few counts were recorded for this clone. The junction shows a germline mismatch at one end, possibly a read error. This CDR3 is also generated by other DNA sequences in the sample. This chain uses TRDV2 with TRDJ1, with TRDD3 identical over 10 bases. CDR3 size: 15 residues. Germline V CDR1 and CDR2: GEAIGNYY, EKD. The CDR3 sequence is CASTPLLGDTDKLIF. The CDR3 DNA reads as TGCGCTTCAACCCCTCTACTGGGGGATACCGATAAACTCATCTTT.

This clone is large in the sample. The same CDR3 arises from other DNA sequences in this sample as well. The V and J genes are TRDV2 and TRDJ1; the match to TRDD3 covers 8 bases. Germline assignment: CDR1 GEAIGNYY and CDR2 EKD. The CDR3 contains 19 residues. Trimming removed 0 bases from V and 1 base from J; junction bases left unmatched: 15. CDR3 in DNA: TGTGCCTGTGACACCGTTTCCTTGGGGGATCGATTACCCACCGATAAACTCATCTTT. Translated: CACDTVSLGDRLPTDKLIF.

Only a few counts were recorded for this clone. The same CDR3 can be traced to other DNA sequences in this sample. The genes are TRDV2 and TRDJ1, with 10 bases identical to TRDD3. Germline V gene sequence: CDR1 GEAIGNYY, CDR2 EKD. The junction had 15 bases not matched to a gene; V was cut back by 1 base and J by 11 bases. This CDR3 comprises 16 residues. The CDR3 DNA reads TGTGCCTGTGACACAGTTGGGGGGGATACGCGGGGACAGCTCATCTTT. Protein product: CACDTVGGDTRGQLIF.

Relative to its sample, this clone is medium-sized. The chain combines TRDV1 with TRDJ1; 10 bases match TRDD3. J gave up 0 bases and V 0 bases, and 13 bases lay outside the gene matches. Germline values: CDR1 TSWWSYY, CDR2 QGS. The CDR3 totals 20 residues. CDR3: CALGELSTGGSLQYTDKLIF. The CDR3 DNA is TGTGCTCTTGGGGAACTCAGTACTGGGGGATCACTCCAGTACACCGATAAACTCATCTTT.

The table lists this clone with a count of one. J is TRDJ1 and V is TRDV1; D may correspond to TRDD2 or TRDD3 (5 bases each). The CDR3 extends over 19 amino acids. Trimming cost V 6 bases and J 7 bases, with 33 bases left between them. The germline V gene has CDR1 TSWWSYY and CDR2 QGS. This chain's CDR3 is CALGLRGFLSWWTGPKLIF. For the CDR3, the DNA is TGTGCTCTTGGACTTAGGGGGTTCCTTTCCTGGTGGACGGGCCCTAAACTCATCTTT.

Note on this clone: This likely reflects a read error, since a far larger clone is one base away. Other DNA sequences within the sample encode an identical CDR3. The genes are TRDV2 and TRDJ1, with a weak D call TRDD3 (5 bases). The CDR3 spans 18 residues. Germline-derived CDR1 and CDR2 are GEAIGNYY and EKD. The germline V and J ends were trimmed by 4 bases and 2 bases, with 25 bases remaining between them. CDR3 nucleotides: TGTGCCTGTGAGCCTATGACCAATACAGGGATCAGTACCGATAAACTCATCTTT. Protein product: CACEPMTNTGISTDKLIF.

About this clone itself: This likely reflects a read error, since a far larger clone is one base away. The sample contains more than one DNA sequence encoding this CDR3. The chain is built from TRDV2 and TRDJ1; 11 bases map to TRDD3. The CDR3 covers 23 residues. The J segment lost 0 bases and the V segment lost 3 bases, leaving 26 bases of the junction unmatched. CDR1 and CDR2 from the germline V gene are GEAIGNYY and EKD. CDR3 sequence: CACDLLLGDNTPNTGHYTDKLIF. The CDR3 region has the DNA TGTGCCTGTGACTTGTTACTGGGGGATAATACCCCGAACACCGGGCATTACACCGATAAACTCATCTTT.

Worth noting for this clone: Other DNA sequences of this sample code for an identical CDR3. The rearrangement uses TRDV2 and TRDJ1, with 7 bases fitting TRDD3. With 4 bases clipped from V and 3 bases from J, the junction kept 19 bases outside the gene matches. Germline CDR1 is GEAIGNYY and CDR2 is EKD. CDR3 length equals 18 residues. Here the CDR3 DNA reads TGTGCCTGTGAAATCCTTCAAACTGGGGTATACTCTCCCGATAAACTCATCTTT. Its protein is CACEILQTGVYSPDKLIF.

This clone came up a few times. TCRdb shows a much larger clone's protein in place of this DNA's translation, and the two differ at residue 6, likely through a read error; the protein shown is translated from the DNA. The chain is built from TRDV2 and TRDJ1, with TRDD3 identical over 10 bases. Germline V CDR1 and CDR2: GEAIGNYY, EKD. This CDR3 is 18 amino acids long. Losses at the gene ends were 1 base for V and 0 bases for J; bases not matched to a gene: 10. CDR3 region: CACDTRLTGDTHTDKLIF. The CDR3 nucleotides read TGTGCCTGTGACACTAGATTGACGGGGGATACGCACACCGATAAACTCATCTTT.

Within the sample, this clone is medium-sized. A read error may explain this, as a much larger clone is one base away. The chain is built from TRDV3 and TRDJ1, with 10 bases matching TRDD3. Germline V gene data show CDR1 as TVYSNPD and CDR2 as GDNSRS (reference sequence). The CDR3 sequence is 16 residues long. Trimming at V came to 2 bases and at J to 5 bases, leaving 14 bases not matched to a gene. DNA of the CDR3: TGTGCCTTTCCCTATACCTTACTGGGGGATGCGGATAAACTCATCTTT. Protein sequence: CAFPYTLLGDADKLIF.

For this clone: This DNA's translation and the protein TCRdb lists, from a much larger clone, do not match at residue 3, likely due to a read error; the protein shown is translated from the DNA. This chain uses TRDV2 with TRDJ1; 10 nucleotides line up with TRDD3. The CDR3 loop spans 17 amino acids. The germline V gene has CDR1 GEAIGNYY and CDR2 EKD. DNA for the CDR3: TGTGCCCGTGACACTGTCGGGGGATACGCGGACACCGATAAACTCATCTTT. It encodes CARDTVGGYADTDKLIF.

This clone was seen only a few times. V and J are TRDV2 and TRDJ1; 13 bases map to TRDD3. The CDR3 extends over 17 amino acids. The trim removed 5 bases at V and 0 bases at J, leaving 8 bases unmatched. The germline V gene encodes CDR1 GEAIGNYY and CDR2 EKD. CDR3 DNA: TGTGCCTGTGTCAGCCTACTGGGGGATACGCACACCGATAAACTCATCTTT. Translation gives CACVSLLGDTHTDKLIF.

This clone was observed a handful of times. A far larger clone is off by one base, so a read error is likely. The same CDR3 can be traced to other DNA sequences in this sample. The V call is TRDV2, the J call TRDJ1; 7 bases agree with TRDD3. The CDR3 has 15 amino acids. CDR1 and CDR2 (germline): GEAIGNYY, EKD. The V and J ends lost 3 bases and 0 bases, in that order; junction bases with no gene match: 6. CDR3: CACDRLGGYTDKLIF. The CDR3 DNA sequence: TGTGCCTGTGACCGGCTGGGGGGCTACACCGATAAACTCATCTTT.

This clone was detected a few times. With only one base between it and a far larger clone, this is likely a read error. Additional DNA sequences in this sample encode the identical CDR3. V is TRDV2 and J is TRDJ1; 7 bases line up with TRDD3. V was pared by 1 base and J by 0 bases, with 10 bases of the junction left unmatched. The CDR3 contains 17 residues. Germline loops: CDR1 GEAIGNYY, CDR2 EKD. The CDR3 sequence is CACDTVGGYADTDKLIF. CDR3 DNA: TGTGCCTGTGACACTGTCGGAGGATACGCGGACACCGATAAACTCATCTTT.

A note on this clone: One end of the junction fails to match germline, which may point to a read error. The chain employs TRDV2 and TRDJ1; D is unresolved. From germline, CDR1 is GEAIGNYY and CDR2 EKD. This CDR3 is built from 18 residues. The CDR3 coding sequence is TGTGCCTGTGTGATTGGCGCCGGCTACCTCAAGTACACCGATCAACTCATCTTT. Translated: CACVIGAGYLKYTDQLIF.

This clone was observed a handful of times. It is likely a read error: a sequence one base away is far more abundant. The sample contains more than one DNA sequence encoding this CDR3. The rearrangement joins TRDV2 to TRDJ1, with 8 nucleotides matching TRDD3. This CDR3 is 21 amino acids long. Germline lookup yields CDR1 GEAIGNYY and CDR2 EKD. V lost 0 bases to trimming and J lost 4 bases; unmatched junction nucleotides: 24. CDR3 residues: CACDTVPGGTSLYPGVDKLIF. In nucleotides, the CDR3 is TGTGCCTGTGACACCGTGCCTGGGGGAACCTCCCTCTACCCGGGAGTCGATAAACTCATCTTT.

This clone has just a few counts. A much larger clone is a single base away; this may be a read error. The same CDR3 can be traced to other DNA sequences in this sample. The V gene is TRDV2, the J gene TRDJ1; 9 positions agree with TRDD3. The CDR3 runs to 23 residues. CDR1 is GEAIGNYY, CDR2 EKD, per germline. Here the CDR3 reads CACDTVRIPSTGGQLENTDKLIF. DNA for the CDR3: TGTGCCTGTGACACCGTTCGGATTCCTTCGACTGGGGGACAACTAGAAAACACTGATAAACTCATCTTT.

A note on this clone: A much larger clone differs by one base, so this may be a read error. This rearrangement joins TRDV2 to TRDJ1; 8 bases line up with TRDD3. The CDR3 contains 19 residues. Losses at the gene ends were 0 bases for V and 1 base for J; bases not matched to a gene: 15. Germline-derived CDR1 and CDR2 are GEAIGNYY and EKD. CDR3: CACDTGSLGDRLPTDKLIF. As DNA, the CDR3 is TGTGCCTGTGACACCGGTTCCTTGGGGGATCGATTACCCACCGATAAACTCATCTTT.

The table lists this clone with a few counts. TCRdb has a much larger clone's protein, which differs at residue 4 from the translation of this DNA, likely because of a read error; what is shown is the protein translated from the DNA. The chain employs TRDV2 and TRDJ1; TRDD3 might be the D (5 bases). Trimming shortened V by 6 bases and J by 1 base, and 26 bases separated the two germline ends. This CDR3 has 18 amino acids. Germline V gene lookup returns CDR1 GEAIGNYY and CDR2 EKD. The DNA of the CDR3 is TGTGCCTGTAAGCCTATGACCAATACAGGGATCAGCACCGATAAACTCATCTTT. This translates into CACKPMTNTGISTDKLIF.

Worth noting for this clone: The mismatch at residue 6 between this DNA's translation and the TCRdb protein of a much larger clone likely reflects a read error; the protein shown is translated from the DNA. The CDR3 DNA reads TGTGCCTGTGACACTCCACAACTACTGGGGGGCTCGTACACCGATAAACTCATCTTT. It yields the protein CACDTPQLLGGSYTDKLIF. The chain has TRDV2 and TRDJ1; TRDD3 matches 8 bases. Germline V lookup: CDR1 GEAIGNYY, CDR2 EKD. The V and J ends lost 1 base and 0 bases, in that order; junction bases with no gene match: 15. CDR3 length: 19 residues.

This clone was recorded a few times. This DNA translates differently at residue 10 from the TCRdb protein, which is that of a much larger clone; a read error is likely, and the protein shown is the DNA's own translation. The chain recombines TRDV1 with TRDJ2, with 8 bases matching TRDD3. Germline CDR1 and CDR2: TSWWSYY and QGS. This CDR3 region has 14 residues. With 6 bases clipped from V and 10 bases from J, the junction kept 10 bases outside the gene matches. Here the CDR3 DNA reads TGTGCTCTTGGCCGGGGGATAGGAGTAGTACAACTCTTCTTT. Its protein product is CALGRGIGVVQLFF.

A word on this clone: This DNA's translation differs at residue 11 from TCRdb's protein, which comes from a much larger clone; a read error is likely, and the protein shown is translated from the DNA. The rearrangement links TRDV2 to TRDJ1, with TRDD3 matching 9 bases. The germline CDR1 and CDR2 sequences are GEAIGNYY and EKD. Trimming took 0 bases from V and 0 from J; bases not matched to a gene: 7. The CDR3 length is 17 residues. CDR3 sequence: CACDTAEGDTHTDKLIF. Written as DNA, the CDR3 is TGTGCCTGTGACACCGCCGAGGGGGATACCCACACCGATAAACTCATCTTT.

This clone was detected a few times. TCRdb assigns this DNA the protein of a much larger clone, which departs from its translation at residue 3; this likely reflects a read error, and the protein shown comes from translating the DNA. This sequence joins TRDV2 and TRDJ1, with 9 positions matching TRDD3. The germline CDR1 and CDR2 sequences are GEAIGNYY and EKD. This CDR3 has 17 residues. CDR3 in amino acids: CARDRLGDRRDTDKLIF. The CDR3 coding sequence is TGTGCCCGTGACAGACTGGGGGACCGAAGGGACACCGATAAACTCATCTTT.

There are a few counts of this clone. This likely traces to a read error, being one base from a far larger clone. The chain carries TRDV2 and TRDJ1; D is undetermined. The CDR3 consists of 15 residues. Per germline, CDR1 GEAIGNYY and CDR2 EKD. This chain's CDR3 is CARDSLVGSTDKLIF. CDR3 bases: TGTGCCCGTGACTCCCTAGTAGGGAGTACCGATAAACTCATCTTT.